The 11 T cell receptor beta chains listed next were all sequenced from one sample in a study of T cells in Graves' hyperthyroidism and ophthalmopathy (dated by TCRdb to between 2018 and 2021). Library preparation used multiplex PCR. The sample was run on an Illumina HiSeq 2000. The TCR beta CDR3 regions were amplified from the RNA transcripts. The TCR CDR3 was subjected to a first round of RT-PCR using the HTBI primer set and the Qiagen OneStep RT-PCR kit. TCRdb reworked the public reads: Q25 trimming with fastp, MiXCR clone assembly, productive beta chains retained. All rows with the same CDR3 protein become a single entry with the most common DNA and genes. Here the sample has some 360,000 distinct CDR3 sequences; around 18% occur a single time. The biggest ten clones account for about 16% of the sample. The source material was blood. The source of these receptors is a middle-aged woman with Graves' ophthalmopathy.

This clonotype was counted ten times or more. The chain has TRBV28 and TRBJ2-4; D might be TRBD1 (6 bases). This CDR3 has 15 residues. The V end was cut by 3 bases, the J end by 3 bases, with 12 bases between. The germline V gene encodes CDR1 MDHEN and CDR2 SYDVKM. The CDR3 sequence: CASSFYQGLKNIQYF. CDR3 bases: TGTGCCAGCAGTTTTTATCAGGGGCTCAAAAACATTCAGTACTTC.

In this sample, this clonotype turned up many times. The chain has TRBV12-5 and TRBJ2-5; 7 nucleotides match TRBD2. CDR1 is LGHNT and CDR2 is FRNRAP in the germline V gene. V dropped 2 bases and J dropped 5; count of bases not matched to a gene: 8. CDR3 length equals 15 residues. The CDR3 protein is CASGLYAGVGETQYF. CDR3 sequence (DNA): TGTGCTAGTGGTTTGTATGCGGGAGTAGGTGAGACCCAGTACTTC.

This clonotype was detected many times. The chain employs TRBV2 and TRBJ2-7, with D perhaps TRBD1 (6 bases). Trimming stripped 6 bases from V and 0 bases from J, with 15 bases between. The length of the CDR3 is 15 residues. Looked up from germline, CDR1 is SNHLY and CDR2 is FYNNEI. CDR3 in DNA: TGTGCCAGCAGCAGAACAGGGCCGATCTCCTACGAGCAGTACTTC. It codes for CASSRTGPISYEQYF. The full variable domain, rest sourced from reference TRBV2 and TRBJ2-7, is EPEVTQTPSHQVTQMGQEVILRCVPISNHLYFYWYRQILGQKVEFLVSFYNNEISEKSEIFDDQFSVERPDGSNFTLKIRSTKLEDSAMYFCASSRTGPISYEQYFGPGTRLTVT.

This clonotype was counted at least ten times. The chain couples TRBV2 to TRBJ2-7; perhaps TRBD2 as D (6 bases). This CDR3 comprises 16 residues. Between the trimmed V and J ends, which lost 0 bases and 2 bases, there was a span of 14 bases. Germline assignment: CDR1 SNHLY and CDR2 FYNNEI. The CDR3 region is CASSEAGTPTTYEQYF. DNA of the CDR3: TGTGCCAGCAGTGAAGCGGGGACTCCCACCACCTACGAGCAGTACTTC.

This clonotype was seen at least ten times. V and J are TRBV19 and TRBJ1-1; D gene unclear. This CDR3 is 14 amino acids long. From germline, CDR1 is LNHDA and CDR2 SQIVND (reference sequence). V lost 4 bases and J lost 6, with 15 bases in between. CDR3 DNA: TGTGCCAGTAGTAGGAACTGGGGTTCGGCTGAAGCTTTCTTT. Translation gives CASSRNWGSAEAFF.

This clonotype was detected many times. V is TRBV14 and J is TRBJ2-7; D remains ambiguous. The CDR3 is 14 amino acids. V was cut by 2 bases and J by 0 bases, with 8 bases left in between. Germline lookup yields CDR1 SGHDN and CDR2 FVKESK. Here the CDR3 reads CASSQYFPSYEQYF. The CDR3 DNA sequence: TGTGCCAGCAGCCAATACTTCCCCTCCTACGAGCAGTACTTC. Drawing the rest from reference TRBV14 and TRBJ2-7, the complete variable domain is EAGVTQFPSHSVIEKGQTVTLRCDPISGHDNLYWYRRVMGKEIKFLLHFVKESKQDESGMPNNRFLAERTGGTYSTLKVQPAELEDSGVYFCASSQYFPSYEQYFGPGTRLTVT.

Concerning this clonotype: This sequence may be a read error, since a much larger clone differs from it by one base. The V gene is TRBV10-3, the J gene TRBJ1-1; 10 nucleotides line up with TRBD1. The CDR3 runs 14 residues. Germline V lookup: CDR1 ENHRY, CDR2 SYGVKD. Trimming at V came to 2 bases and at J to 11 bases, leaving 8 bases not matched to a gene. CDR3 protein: CAISETDRGLGAFF. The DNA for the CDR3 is TGTGCCATCAGTGAGACCGACAGGGGGCTTGGGGCTTTCTTT.

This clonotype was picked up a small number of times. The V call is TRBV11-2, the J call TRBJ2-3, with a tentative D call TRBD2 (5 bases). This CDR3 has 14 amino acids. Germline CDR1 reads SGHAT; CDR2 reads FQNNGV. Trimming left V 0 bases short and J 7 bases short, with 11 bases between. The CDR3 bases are TGTGCCAGCAGCTTAGAGGCAACTAGATATACGCAGTATTTT. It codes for CASSLEATRYTQYF.

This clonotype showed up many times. The CDR3 sequence: CASAGVTEAFF. The CDR3 coding sequence is TGTGCCAGCGCGGGGGTCACTGAAGCTTTCTTT. The chain is built from TRBV7-2 and TRBJ1-1; a possible D gene is TRBD1 (5 bases). The CDR3 is 11 amino acids. V was cut by 8 bases and J by 4 bases, with 8 bases left in between. Looked up from germline, CDR1 is SGHTA and CDR2 is FQGNSA.

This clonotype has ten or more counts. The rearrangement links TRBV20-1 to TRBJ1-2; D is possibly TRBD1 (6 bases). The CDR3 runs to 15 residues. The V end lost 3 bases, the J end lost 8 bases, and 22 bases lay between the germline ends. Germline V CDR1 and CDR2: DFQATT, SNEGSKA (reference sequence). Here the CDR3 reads CSASDEGGRRGGYTF. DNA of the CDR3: TGCAGTGCTAGTGACGAGGGGGGAAGGAGGGGAGGCTACACCTTC.

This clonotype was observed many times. The CDR3 is CSVRGTEAYEQYF. The CDR3 DNA follows: TGCAGCGTGAGGGGAACAGAGGCCTACGAGCAGTACTTC. The chain links TRBV29-1 to TRBJ2-7; the D gene could be TRBD1 or TRBD2 (5 bases each). This CDR3 has 13 residues. Germline V CDR1 and CDR2: SQVTM, ANQGSEA. The V and J ends lost 6 bases and 2 bases respectively, with 14 bases between them.